This T cell receptor beta chain was obtained from a study of human T cells and chemical hapten exposure. The V gene's germline CDR1 is SGHVS and CDR2 FNYEAQ. V lost 4 bases and J 5 bases, leaving 18 bases between the germline ends. CDR3 length: 16 amino acids. This sample's time point: pre-sensitization, week 0. Treatment: therapeutic diphenylcyclopropenone sensitization with weekly scalp DPC. TCRdb recomputed calls from the RACE reads with MiXCR, one row per CDR3 protein. The sample contains tens of thousands of distinct CDR3 sequences, roughly 8.8% of which appear only once. Sequences were derived from whole blood, sampled in connection with sensitization to the hapten diphenylcyclopropenone (DPC). The clonotype comes from a woman aged 40 to 55 with alopecia areata. Some clones in this sample may be carry-over from other donors' samples. The V call is TRBV7-6, the J call TRBJ1-5; possibly TRBD1 for D (6 bases). The CDR3 region has the DNA TGTGCCAGCAGCTCAGGTGCTAGGGGGTCGTATCAGCCCCAGCATTTT. Its protein is CASSSGARGSYQPQHF.